This T cell receptor (beta chain) was documented in a study of T cells after yellow fever vaccination. General study findings and limits: Clones from primary vaccination mostly reappeared after the booster (roughly 95% CD4, around 90% CD8). Abundant clonotypes from the bulk population could have been carried over as contaminants into FACS-sorted repertoires.

In TCRdb, the 5' RACE reads were re-called with MiXCR into one record per CDR3 protein. The table records 250,000 to 350,000 distinct CDR3 sequences, around 7% of them present only once. The CDR3 spans 15 residues. Germline V gene lookup returns CDR1 SGHRS and CDR2 YFSETQ. Trimming took 1 base from V and 1 from J, leaving 11 bases between them. On this clonotype itself: The antigen remains undetermined.

The rearrangement links TRBV5-1 to TRBJ2-5, with TRBD2 as a possible D gene (6 bases). The TCR comes from a man between 18 and 29 years old who received the YFV17D yellow fever vaccine. Sequencing was performed on PBMCs, taken roughly 47 days after the first yellow fever vaccination. CDR3 region: CASSLSRGIQETQYF. The CDR3 DNA reads as TGCGCCAGCAGCTTGTCCCGGGGGATCCAAGAGACCCAGTACTTC.